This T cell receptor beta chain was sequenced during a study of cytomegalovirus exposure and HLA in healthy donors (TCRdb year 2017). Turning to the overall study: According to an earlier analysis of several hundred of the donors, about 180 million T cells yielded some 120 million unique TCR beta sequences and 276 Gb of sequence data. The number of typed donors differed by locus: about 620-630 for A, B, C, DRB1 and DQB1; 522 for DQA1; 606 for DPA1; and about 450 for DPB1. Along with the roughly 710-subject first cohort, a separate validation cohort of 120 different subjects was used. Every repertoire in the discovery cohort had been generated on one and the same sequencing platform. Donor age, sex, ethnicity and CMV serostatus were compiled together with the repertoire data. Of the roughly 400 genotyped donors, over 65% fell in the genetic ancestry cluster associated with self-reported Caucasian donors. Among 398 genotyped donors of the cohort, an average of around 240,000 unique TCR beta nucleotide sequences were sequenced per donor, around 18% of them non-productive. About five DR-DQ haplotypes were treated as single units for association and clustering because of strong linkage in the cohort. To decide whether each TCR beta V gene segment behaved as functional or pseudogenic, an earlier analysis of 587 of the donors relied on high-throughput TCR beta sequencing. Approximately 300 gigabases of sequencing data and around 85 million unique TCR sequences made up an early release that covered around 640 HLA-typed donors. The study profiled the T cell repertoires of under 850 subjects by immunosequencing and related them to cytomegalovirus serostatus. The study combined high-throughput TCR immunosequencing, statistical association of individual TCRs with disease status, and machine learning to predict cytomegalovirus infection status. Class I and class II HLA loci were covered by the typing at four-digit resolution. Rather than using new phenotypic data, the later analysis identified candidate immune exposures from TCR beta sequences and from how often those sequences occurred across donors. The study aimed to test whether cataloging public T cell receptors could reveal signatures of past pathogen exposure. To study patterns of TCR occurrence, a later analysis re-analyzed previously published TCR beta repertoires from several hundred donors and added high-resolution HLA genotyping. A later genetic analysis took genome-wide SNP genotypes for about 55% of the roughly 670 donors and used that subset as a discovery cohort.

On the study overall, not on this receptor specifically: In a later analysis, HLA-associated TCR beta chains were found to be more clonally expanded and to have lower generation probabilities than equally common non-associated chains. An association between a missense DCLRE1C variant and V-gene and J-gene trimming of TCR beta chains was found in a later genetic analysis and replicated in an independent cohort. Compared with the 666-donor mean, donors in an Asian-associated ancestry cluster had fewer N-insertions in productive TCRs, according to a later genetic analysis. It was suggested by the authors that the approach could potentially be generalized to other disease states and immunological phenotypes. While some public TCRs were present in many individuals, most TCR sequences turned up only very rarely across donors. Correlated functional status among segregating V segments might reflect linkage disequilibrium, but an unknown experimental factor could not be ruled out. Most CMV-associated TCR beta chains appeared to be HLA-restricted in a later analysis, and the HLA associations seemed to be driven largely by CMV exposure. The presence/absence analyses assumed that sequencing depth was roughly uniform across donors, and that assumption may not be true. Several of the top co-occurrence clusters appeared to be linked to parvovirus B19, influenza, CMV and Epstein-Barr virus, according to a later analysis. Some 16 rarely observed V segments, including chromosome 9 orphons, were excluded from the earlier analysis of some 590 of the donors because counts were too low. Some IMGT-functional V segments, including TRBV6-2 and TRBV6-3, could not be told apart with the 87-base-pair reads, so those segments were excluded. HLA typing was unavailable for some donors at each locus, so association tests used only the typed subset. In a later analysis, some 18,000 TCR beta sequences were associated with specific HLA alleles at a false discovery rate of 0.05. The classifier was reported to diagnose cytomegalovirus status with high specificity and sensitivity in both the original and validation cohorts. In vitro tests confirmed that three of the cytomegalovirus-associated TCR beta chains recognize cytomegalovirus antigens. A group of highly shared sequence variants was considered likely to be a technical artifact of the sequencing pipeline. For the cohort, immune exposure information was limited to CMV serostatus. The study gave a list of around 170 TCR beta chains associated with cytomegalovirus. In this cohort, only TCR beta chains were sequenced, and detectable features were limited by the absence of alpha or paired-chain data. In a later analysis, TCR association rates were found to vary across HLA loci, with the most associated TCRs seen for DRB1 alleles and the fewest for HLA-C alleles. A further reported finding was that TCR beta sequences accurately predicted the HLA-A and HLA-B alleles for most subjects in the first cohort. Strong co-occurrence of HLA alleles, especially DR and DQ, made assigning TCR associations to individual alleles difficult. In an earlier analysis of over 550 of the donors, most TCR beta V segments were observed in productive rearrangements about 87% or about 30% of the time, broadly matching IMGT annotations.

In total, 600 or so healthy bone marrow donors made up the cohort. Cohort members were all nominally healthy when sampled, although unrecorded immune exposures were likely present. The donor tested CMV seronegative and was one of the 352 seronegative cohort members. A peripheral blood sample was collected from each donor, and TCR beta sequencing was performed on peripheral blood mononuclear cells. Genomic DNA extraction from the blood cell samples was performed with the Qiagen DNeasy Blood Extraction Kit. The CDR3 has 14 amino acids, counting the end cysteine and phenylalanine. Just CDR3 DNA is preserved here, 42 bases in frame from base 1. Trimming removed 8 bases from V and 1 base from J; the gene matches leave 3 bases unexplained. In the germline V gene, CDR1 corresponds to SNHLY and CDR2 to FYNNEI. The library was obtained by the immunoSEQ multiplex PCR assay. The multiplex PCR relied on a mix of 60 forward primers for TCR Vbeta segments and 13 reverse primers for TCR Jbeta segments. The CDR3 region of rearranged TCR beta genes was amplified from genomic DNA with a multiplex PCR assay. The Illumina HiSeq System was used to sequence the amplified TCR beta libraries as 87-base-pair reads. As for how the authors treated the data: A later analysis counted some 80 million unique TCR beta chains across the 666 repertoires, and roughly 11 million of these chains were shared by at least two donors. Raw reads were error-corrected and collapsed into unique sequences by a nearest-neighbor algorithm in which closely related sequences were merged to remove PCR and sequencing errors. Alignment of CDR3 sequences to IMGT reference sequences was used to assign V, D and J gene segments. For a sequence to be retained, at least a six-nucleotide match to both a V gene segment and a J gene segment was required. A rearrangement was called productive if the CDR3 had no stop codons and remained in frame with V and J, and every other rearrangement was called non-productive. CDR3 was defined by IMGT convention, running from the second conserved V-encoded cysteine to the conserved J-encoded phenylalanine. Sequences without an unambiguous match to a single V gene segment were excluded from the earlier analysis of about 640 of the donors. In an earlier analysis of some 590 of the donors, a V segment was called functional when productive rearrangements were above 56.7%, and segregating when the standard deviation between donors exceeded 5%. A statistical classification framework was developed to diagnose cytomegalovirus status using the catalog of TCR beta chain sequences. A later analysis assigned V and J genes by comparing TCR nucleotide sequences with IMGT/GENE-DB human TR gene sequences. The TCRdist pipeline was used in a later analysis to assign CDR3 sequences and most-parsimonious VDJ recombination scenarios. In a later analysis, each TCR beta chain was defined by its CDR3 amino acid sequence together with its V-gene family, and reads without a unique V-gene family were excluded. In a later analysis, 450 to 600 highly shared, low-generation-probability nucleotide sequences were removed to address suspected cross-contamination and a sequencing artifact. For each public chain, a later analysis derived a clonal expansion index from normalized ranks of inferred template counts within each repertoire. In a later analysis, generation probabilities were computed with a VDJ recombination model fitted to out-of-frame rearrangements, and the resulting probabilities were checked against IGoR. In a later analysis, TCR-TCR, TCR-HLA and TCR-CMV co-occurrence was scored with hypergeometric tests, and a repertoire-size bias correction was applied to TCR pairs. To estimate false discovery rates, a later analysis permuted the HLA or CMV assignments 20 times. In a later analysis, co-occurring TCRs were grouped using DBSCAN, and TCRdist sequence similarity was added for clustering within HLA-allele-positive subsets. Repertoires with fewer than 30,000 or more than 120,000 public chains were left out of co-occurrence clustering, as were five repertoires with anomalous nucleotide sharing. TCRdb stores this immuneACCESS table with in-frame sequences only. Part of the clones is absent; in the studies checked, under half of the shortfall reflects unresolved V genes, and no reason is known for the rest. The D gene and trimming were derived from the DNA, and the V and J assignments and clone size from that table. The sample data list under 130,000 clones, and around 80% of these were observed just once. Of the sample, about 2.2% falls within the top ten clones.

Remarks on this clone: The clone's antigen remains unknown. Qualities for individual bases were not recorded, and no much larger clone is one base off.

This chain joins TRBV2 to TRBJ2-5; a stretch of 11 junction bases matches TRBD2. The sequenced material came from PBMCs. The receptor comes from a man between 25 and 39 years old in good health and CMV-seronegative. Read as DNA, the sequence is TGTGCCAGCGGGCTAGCGGGGGGCCAAGAGACCCAGTACTTC. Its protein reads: CASGLAGGQETQYF.